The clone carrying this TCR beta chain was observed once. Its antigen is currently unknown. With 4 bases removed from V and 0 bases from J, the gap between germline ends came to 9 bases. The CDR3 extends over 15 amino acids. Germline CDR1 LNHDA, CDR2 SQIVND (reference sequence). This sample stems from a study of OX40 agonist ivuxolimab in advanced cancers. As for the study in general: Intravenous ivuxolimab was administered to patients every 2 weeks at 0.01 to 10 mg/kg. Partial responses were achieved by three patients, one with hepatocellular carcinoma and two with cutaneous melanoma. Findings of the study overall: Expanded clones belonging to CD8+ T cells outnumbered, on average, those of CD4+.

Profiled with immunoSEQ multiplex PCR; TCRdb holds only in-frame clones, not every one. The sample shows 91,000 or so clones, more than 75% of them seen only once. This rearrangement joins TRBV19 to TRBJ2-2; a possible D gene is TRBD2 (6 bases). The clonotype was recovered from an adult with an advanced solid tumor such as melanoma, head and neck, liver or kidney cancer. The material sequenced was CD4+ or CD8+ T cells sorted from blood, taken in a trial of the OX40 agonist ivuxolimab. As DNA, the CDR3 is TGTGCCAGTAGTAGCGGGGACGCGAACACCGGGGAGCTGTTTTTT. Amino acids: CASSSGDANTGELFF. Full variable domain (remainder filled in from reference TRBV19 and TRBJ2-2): DGGITQSPKYLFRKEGQNVTLSCEQNLNHDAMYWYRQDPGQGLRLIYYSQIVNDFQKGDIAEGYSVSREKKESFPLTVTSAQKNPTAFYLCASSSGDANTGELFFGEGSRLTVL.